Presented here are 23 T cell receptor beta chains from one specimen sequenced in a study of blood T cell repertoires in COVID-19. The data were produced by immunoSEQ multiplex PCR, yet TCRdb's version contains in-frame clones alone and is incomplete. The table has about 260,000 clones, 75% to 90% seen once. The material sequenced was peripheral blood. The origin of the receptors is a woman aged 45-65 years who had recovered from COVID-19.

The rearrangement links TRBV4-2 to TRBJ2-2, with no clear D. V lost 0 bases to trimming and J lost 7 bases, with 6 bases between them. This CDR3 comprises 13 residues. Germline V lookup: CDR1 LGHNA, CDR2 YNFKEQ. CDR3 region: CASSQDIGGELFF. The DNA for the CDR3 is TGTGCCAGCAGCCAAGATATCGGCGGGGAGCTGTTTTTT.

The V call is TRBV6-2 or TRBV6-3, the J call TRBJ2-2, with 9 bases that match TRBD1. V shed 0 bases, J shed 5 bases, and the junction held 10 bases outside the gene matches. The germline CDR1 and CDR2 sequences are MNHEY and SVGEGT. The CDR3 has 18 residues. The CDR3 region has the DNA TGTGCCAGCAGTTACTCTCCGCCTAGACAGGGGGGAACCGGGGAGCTGTTTTTT. This codes for CASSYSPPRQGGTGELFF.

The J gene is TRBJ1-1, the V gene TRBV9; no clear D. V lost 3 bases, J lost 0 bases, and 6 bases lay in between. This CDR3 has 13 residues. The germline V gene encodes CDR1 SGDLS and CDR2 YYNGEE. The CDR3 bases are TGTGCCAGCAGCGGTTTCATGAACACTGAAGCTTTCTTT. Translated: CASSGFMNTEAFF.

The chain links TRBV5-1 to TRBJ1-2; 7 bases fit TRBD1. Germline-derived CDR1 and CDR2 are SGHRS and YFSETQ. This CDR3 spans 16 amino acids. V lost 6 bases to trimming and J lost 4 bases; unmatched junction nucleotides: 15. The CDR3 spells CASTGTEISPGYGYTF. The CDR3 coding sequence is TGCGCCAGCACCGGGACAGAGATCTCCCCAGGCTATGGCTACACCTTC.

V is TRBV5-1 and J is TRBJ1-2; tentative D call: TRBD1 (5 bases). The CDR3 has 15 residues. CDR1 is SGHRS and CDR2 is YFSETQ in the germline V gene. V lost 7 bases, J lost 1 base, and 17 bases lay in between. Here the CDR3 DNA reads TGCGCCAGCGCCGGCGGAGGGGTGATTAACTATGGCTACACCTTC. Protein product: CASAGGGVINYGYTF. Filled out from reference TRBV5-1 and TRBJ1-2, the complete variable domain reads KAGVTQTPRYLIKTRGQQVTLSCSPISGHRSVSWYQQTPGQGLQFLFEYFSETQRNKGNFPGRFSGRQFSNSRSEMNVSTLELGDSALYLCASAGGGVINYGYTFGSGTRLTVV.

The rearrangement uses TRBV6-5 and TRBJ2-2; D is possibly TRBD2 (6 bases). In germline, CDR1 is MNHEY, CDR2 SVGAGI. The germline V and J ends were trimmed by 2 bases and 4 bases, with 11 bases remaining between them. The length of the CDR3 is 15 residues. CDR3 residues: CASSYPGRPTGELFF. The CDR3 DNA follows: TGTGCCAGCAGTTACCCCGGGAGACCCACCGGGGAGCTGTTTTTT.

This clone has just one count. The chain couples TRBV14 to TRBJ1-1, with 8 bases fitting TRBD1. The CDR3 is 15 residues long. J lost 4 bases, V lost 4 bases, and 8 bases had no gene match. Germline values: CDR1 SGHDN, CDR2 FVKESK. Here the CDR3 reads CASSPNRGGLTEAFF. CDR3 nucleotides: TGTGCCAGCAGCCCGAACAGGGGGGGACTCACTGAAGCTTTCTTT.

This chain links TRBV19 with TRBJ1-2, with no clear D. CDR1 LNHDA and CDR2 SQIVND come from the germline V gene (reference sequence). V dropped 1 base and J dropped 8 bases, with 14 bases sitting between them. The CDR3 totals 14 residues. CDR3 region: CASSIGRRLDGYTF. CDR3 DNA sequence: TGTGCCAGTAGTATAGGTCGGCGGTTAGACGGCTACACCTTC.

About this clone: Other DNA sequences within the sample encode an identical CDR3. The J gene is TRBJ2-5, the V gene TRBV19; no reliable D call. The CDR3 runs 13 residues. Germline V gene sequence: CDR1 LNHDA, CDR2 SQIVND (reference sequence). V shed 3 bases and J shed 2 bases, with 7 bases lying between them. CDR3 loop: CASSIAGQETQYF. The CDR3 DNA is TGTGCCAGTAGTATCGCCGGTCAAGAGACCCAGTACTTC.

The V call is TRBV2, the J call TRBJ1-5; 7 nucleotides agree with TRBD1. The CDR3 extends over 15 amino acids. V lost 6 bases, J lost 1 base, and 6 bases stayed unmatched. From germline, CDR1 is SNHLY and CDR2 FYNNEI. The CDR3 bases are TGTGCCAGCAGGACAGGGAGCGGGAGCAATCAGCCCCAGCATTTT. It encodes CASRTGSGSNQPQHF.

The rearrangement uses TRBV2 and TRBJ2-2, with D unclear. CDR1 and CDR2 from the germline V gene are SNHLY and FYNNEI. Trimming took off 6 bases at V and 3 bases at J, with 5 bases between the two ends. This CDR3 contains 12 residues. DNA for the CDR3: TGTGCCAGCAGCACATACACCGGGGAGCTGTTTTTT. As protein: CASSTYTGELFF.

The genes are TRBV18 and TRBJ2-5; D is unclear. The V and J ends lost 3 bases and 0 bases respectively, with 5 bases between them. There are 13 residues in the CDR3. The germline gives CDR1 KGHSH, CDR2 LQKENI. The CDR3, as DNA: TGTGCCAGCTCACCGGGCGACCAAGAGACCCAGTACTTC. It specifies CASSPGDQETQYF.

This rearrangement joins TRBV9 to TRBJ1-1, with 8 bases that match TRBD1. J was trimmed by 0 bases and V by 3 bases; bases with no gene match: 4. CDR3 size: 15 residues. The germline V gene has CDR1 SGDLS and CDR2 YYNGEE. The CDR3 spells CASSDTGGMNTEAFF. CDR3 bases: TGTGCCAGCAGCGACACAGGGGGGATGAACACTGAAGCTTTCTTT. Looking up the rest from reference TRBV9 and TRBJ1-1 gives the full variable domain: DSGVTQTPKHLITATGQRVTLRCSPRSGDLSVYWYQQSLDQGLQFLIQYYNGEERAKGNILERFSAQQFPDLHSELNLSSLELGDSALYFCASSDTGGMNTEAFFGQGTRLTVV.

The chain joins TRBV18 to TRBJ1-3, with D possibly being TRBD1 (6 bases). CDR1 and CDR2 (germline): KGHSH, LQKENI. V lost 3 bases to trimming and J lost 2 bases, with 11 bases between them. The CDR3 consists of 15 residues. CDR3 loop: CASSPTAGAGNTIYF. In nucleotides, the CDR3 is TGTGCCAGCTCACCCACGGCAGGGGCTGGAAACACCATATATTTT.

This chain uses TRBV19 with TRBJ1-1; tentatively, D is TRBD1 (6 bases). CDR3 length: 14 amino acids. V lost 1 base and J lost 4, with 10 bases in between. Germline loops: CDR1 LNHDA, CDR2 SQIVND (reference sequence). CDR3 protein: CASSIAEGVTEAFF. Written as DNA, the CDR3 is TGTGCCAGTAGTATAGCAGAGGGGGTCACTGAAGCTTTCTTT.

V is TRBV7-9 and J is TRBJ2-2, with 9 bases aligning to TRBD2. The CDR3 runs to 17 residues. With V trimmed by 6 bases and J by 2 bases, 10 bases remained unmatched. Germline assignment: CDR1 SEHNR and CDR2 FQNEAQ (reference sequence). The CDR3 nucleotides read TGTGCCAGCAGATCTTTGGCGGGGGGGCTTAACACCGGGGAGCTGTTTTTT. Amino acid sequence: CASRSLAGGLNTGELFF.

The rearrangement joins TRBV30 to TRBJ1-2; a possible D gene is TRBD1 (6 bases). The length of the CDR3 is 11 residues. V lost 7 bases to trimming and J lost 7 bases, with 13 bases between them. In germline, CDR1 is GTSNPN, CDR2 SVGIG (reference sequence). CDR3: CALSQGTGYTF. The CDR3 DNA reads as TGTGCCTTATCCCAGGGGACTGGCTACACCTTC.

The rearrangement links TRBV4-3 to TRBJ2-4, with a tentative D call TRBD1 (6 bases). Germline V gene sequence: CDR1 LGHNA, CDR2 YSLEER. The CDR3 is made up of 14 amino acids. Trimming removed 1 base from V and 8 bases from J, with 12 bases in between. Here the CDR3 reads CASSQGGTMDIQYF. The CDR3 nucleotides are TGCGCCAGCAGCCAAGGGGGGACAATGGACATTCAGTACTTC.

The CDR3 coding sequence is TGTGCCAGCAGTTTTGGGACAGGGTGGCCCCTCCACTTT. Translated, it gives CASSFGTGWPLHF. The chain joins TRBV27 to TRBJ1-6; 9 nucleotides match TRBD1. The CDR3 length is 13 residues. Trimming took 3 bases from V and 13 from J; bases not matched to a gene: 4. Germline loops: CDR1 MNHEY, CDR2 SMNVEV (reference sequence).

This clone was detected once. J is TRBJ1-1 and V is TRBV20-1; D possibly corresponds to TRBD1 (5 bases). The ends were cut back, 6 bases at V and 2 bases at J, with 7 bases in the middle. CDR3 length: 11 residues. Germline V gene data show CDR1 as DFQATT and CDR2 as SNEGSKA (reference sequence). CDR3 bases: TGCAGTGCAGGGACTAACACTGAAGCTTTCTTT. Residues: CSAGTNTEAFF.

The rearrangement links TRBV6-4 to TRBJ1-3; D gene ambiguous. The CDR3 is 11 amino acids. V gave up 10 bases and J gave up 7 bases, with 11 bases separating them. The germline V gene encodes CDR1 MRHNA and CDR2 SNTAGT. The CDR3 coding sequence is TGTGCCACCCGGGAACAGAACACCATATATTTT. Protein product: CATREQNTIYF.

The chain carries TRBV11-2 and TRBJ2-2, with TRBD2 identical over 14 bases. The CDR3 runs 18 residues. Losses at the gene ends were 4 bases for V and 4 bases for J; bases not matched to a gene: 8. In germline, CDR1 is SGHAT, CDR2 FQNNGV. CDR3 region: CASSSPRLAGGLTGELFF. CDR3 sequence (DNA): TGTGCCAGCAGCTCACCAAGACTAGCGGGGGGGCTCACCGGGGAGCTGTTTTTT. The full variable domain, its missing parts supplied by reference TRBV11-2 and TRBJ2-2, is EAGVAQSPRYKIIEKRQSVAFWCNPISGHATLYWYQQILGQGPKLLIQFQNNGVVDDSQLPKDRFSAERLKGVDSTLKIQPAKLEDSAVYLCASSSPRLAGGLTGELFFGEGSRLTVL.

J is TRBJ2-2 and V is TRBV7-2, with D tentatively TRBD1 (6 bases). V lost 10 bases, J lost 5 bases, and 17 bases lay in between. The CDR3 contains 14 residues. Germline assignment: CDR1 SGHTA and CDR2 FQGNSA. The CDR3 loop is CATGAASGTGELFF. CDR3 coding DNA: TGTGCCACAGGGGCCGCTTCGGGGACCGGGGAGCTGTTTTTT.